This T cell receptor (beta chain) was sequenced in a study of blood T cell repertoires in COVID-19. Sequencing was performed with immunoSEQ multiplex PCR; in TCRdb, only in-frame clones are kept and a portion is missing. This table has about 64,000 clones, about 88% appearing once. This CDR3 is 20 amino acids long. Looked up from germline, CDR1 is SGHTS and CDR2 is YDEGEE. V lost 3 bases, J lost 2 bases, and 18 bases stayed unmatched. This chain links TRBV5-8 with TRBJ2-2, with 8 bases lining up with TRBD1. The TCR sequence derives from a man between 70 and 80 years old with acute or convalescent COVID-19. What was sequenced was peripheral blood. The CDR3 sequence: CASSSRQGRSIASNTGELFF. The CDR3, as DNA: TGTGCCAGCAGCTCGAGACAGGGGCGGTCGATTGCTTCAAACACCGGGGAGCTGTTTTTT.